The present entry profiles one T cell receptor beta chain with its context. The CDR3 has 12 residues. CDR1 is SQVTM and CDR2 is ANQGSEA in the germline V gene. After removal of 7 bases from V and 8 bases from J, the junction contained 10 bases not matched to a gene. All of the isolated RNA was reverse transcribed, so expressed TCRB transcripts were sequenced. TCRdb's table, derived via immunoSEQ multiplex PCR, lists solely in-frame clones and lacks some. The data contain hundreds of thousands of clones, roughly two thirds of them singletons. This sample is part of a study of beta chain features in type 1 diabetes.

The V call is TRBV29-1, the J call TRBJ1-2; 7 nucleotides match TRBD1. The sequenced sample consisted of naive CD4+ T cells from blood. This clonotype was sampled from a man younger than 40 in good health. The DNA for the CDR3 is TGCAGCGCGGGATTGACAGGGCACGGCTACACCTTC. This gives the protein CSAGLTGHGYTF.